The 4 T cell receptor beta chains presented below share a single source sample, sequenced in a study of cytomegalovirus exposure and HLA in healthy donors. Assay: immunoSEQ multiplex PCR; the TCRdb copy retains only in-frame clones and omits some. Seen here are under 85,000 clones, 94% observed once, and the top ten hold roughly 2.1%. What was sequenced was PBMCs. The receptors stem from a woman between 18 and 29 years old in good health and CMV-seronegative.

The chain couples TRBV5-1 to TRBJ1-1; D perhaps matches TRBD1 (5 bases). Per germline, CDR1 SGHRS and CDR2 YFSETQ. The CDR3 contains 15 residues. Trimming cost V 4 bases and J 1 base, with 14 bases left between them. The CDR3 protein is CASSPAGGTNTEAFF. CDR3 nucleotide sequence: TGCGCCAGCAGCCCGGCTGGGGGGACGAACACTGAAGCTTTCTTT.

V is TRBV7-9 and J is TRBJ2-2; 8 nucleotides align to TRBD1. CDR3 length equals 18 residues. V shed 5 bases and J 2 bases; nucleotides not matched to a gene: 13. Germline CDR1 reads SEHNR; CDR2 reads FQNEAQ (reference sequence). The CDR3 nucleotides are TGTGCCAGCAGCCACCGACAGGGGCGCAACCGAAACACCGGGGAGCTGTTTTTT. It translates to CASSHRQGRNRNTGELFF. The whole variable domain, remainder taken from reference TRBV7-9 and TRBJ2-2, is DTGVSQNPRHKITKRGQNVTFRCDPISEHNRLYWYRQTLGQGPEFLTYFQNEAQLEKSRLLSDRFSAERPKGSFSTLEIQRTEQGDSAMYLCASSHRQGRNRNTGELFFGEGSRLTVL.

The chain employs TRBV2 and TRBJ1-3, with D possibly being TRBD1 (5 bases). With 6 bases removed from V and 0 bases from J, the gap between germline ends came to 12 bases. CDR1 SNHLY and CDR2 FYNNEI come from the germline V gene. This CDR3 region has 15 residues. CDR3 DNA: TGTGCCAGCAGGGACGACAGCAGCTCTGGAAACACCATATATTTT. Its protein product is CASRDDSSSGNTIYF.

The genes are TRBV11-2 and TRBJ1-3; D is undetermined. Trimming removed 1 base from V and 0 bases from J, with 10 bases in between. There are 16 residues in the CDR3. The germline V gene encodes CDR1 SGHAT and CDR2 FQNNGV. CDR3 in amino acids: CASSLGAAYSGNTIYF. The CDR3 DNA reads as TGTGCCAGCAGCTTAGGGGCAGCTTACTCTGGAAACACCATATATTTT.